This T cell receptor (beta chain) stems from a study of shared clonotypes between healthy human individuals. Splitting of each subset's genomic DNA was done evenly across several immunoSEQ plates. Every unsorted PBMC PCR replicate was loaded with 300 to 350 ng DNA, 25,000 to 30,000 T cell genomes. Sequencing was performed with immunoSEQ multiplex PCR; in TCRdb, only in-frame clones are kept and a portion is missing. The sample shows about 470,000 clones, more than 75% of them seen only once. Healthy HIV-negative adults with no recent acute infections or vaccinations were recruited as donors. Everyone who donated was a Caucasian adult who lived in Nashville, Tennessee. V was clipped by 3 bases and J by 2 bases; unmatched bases: 5. Per the germline V gene, CDR1 is MDHEN and CDR2 is SYDVKM. CDR3 length equals 15 residues.

This sequence was found in a woman aged 35 to 49 in good health. Some clones in this sample may be carry-over from other donors' samples. The rearrangement joins TRBV28 to TRBJ2-7; 9 bases align to TRBD2. Specimen: PBMCs. The CDR3 loop is CASSLPGGRAYEQYF. The CDR3 bases are TGTGCCAGCAGTTTGCCCGGCGGGAGGGCCTACGAGCAGTACTTC.